The present entry profiles one T cell receptor (beta chain) with its context. Original methodology: It was from reference gene primer amplification that nucleated cell counts were estimated. This table comes from immunoSEQ multiplex PCR, and its TCRdb copy is limited to in-frame clones, with some not included. V and J calls and clone size are those listed in that table; D and trimming were worked out from the DNA. Found here are 43,000 or so clones, around 83% of them singletons; the top ten hold 6.5% to 8.5%. The source of the sample is a study of blood T cell repertoires in COVID-19. V shed 5 bases, J shed 0 bases, and the junction held 11 bases outside the gene matches. CDR1 SGHNT and CDR2 YENEEA come from the germline V gene. The CDR3 runs 18 residues.

The sequencing sample was made of peripheral blood. The sequence was collected from a man aged 55 to 70 with active COVID-19. The V gene is TRBV11-3, the J gene TRBJ2-1, with 9 bases aligning to TRBD2. This CDR3 reads CASSQRSGGISSYNEQFF. The CDR3 nucleotides read TGTGCCAGCAGCCAACGTAGCGGGGGTATAAGCTCCTACAATGAGCAGTTCTTC.